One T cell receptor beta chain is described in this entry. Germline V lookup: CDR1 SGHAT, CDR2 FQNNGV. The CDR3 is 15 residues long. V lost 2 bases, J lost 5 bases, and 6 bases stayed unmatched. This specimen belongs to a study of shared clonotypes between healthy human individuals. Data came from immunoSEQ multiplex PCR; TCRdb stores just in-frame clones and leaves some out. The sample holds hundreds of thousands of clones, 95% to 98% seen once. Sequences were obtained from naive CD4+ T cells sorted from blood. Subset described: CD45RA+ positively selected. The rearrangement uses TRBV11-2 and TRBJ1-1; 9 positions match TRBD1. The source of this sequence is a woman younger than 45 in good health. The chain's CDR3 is CASSLPTGGETEAFF. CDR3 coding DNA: TGTGCCAGCAGCTTACCAACAGGGGGCGAAACTGAAGCTTTCTTT.